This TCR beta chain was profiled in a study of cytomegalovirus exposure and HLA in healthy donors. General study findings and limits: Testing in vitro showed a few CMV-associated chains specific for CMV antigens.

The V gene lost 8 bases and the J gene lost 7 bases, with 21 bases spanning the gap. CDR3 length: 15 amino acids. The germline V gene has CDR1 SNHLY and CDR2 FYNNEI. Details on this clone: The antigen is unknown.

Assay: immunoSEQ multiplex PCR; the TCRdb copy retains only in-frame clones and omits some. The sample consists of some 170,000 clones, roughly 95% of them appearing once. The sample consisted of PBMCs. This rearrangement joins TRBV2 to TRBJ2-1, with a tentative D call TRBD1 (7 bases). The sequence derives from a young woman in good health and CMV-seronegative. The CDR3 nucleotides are TGTGCCAGCGCCCTCCAGGGGGGCTTAGGGAATGAGCAGTTCTTC. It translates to CASALQGGLGNEQFF. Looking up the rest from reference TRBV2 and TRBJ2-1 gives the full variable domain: EPEVTQTPSHQVTQMGQEVILRCVPISNHLYFYWYRQILGQKVEFLVSFYNNEISEKSEIFDDQFSVERPDGSNFTLKIRSTKLEDSAMYFCASALQGGLGNEQFFGPGTRLTVL.